This T cell receptor beta chain was obtained from a study of T cell responses to AZD1222 COVID-19 vaccine. TCRdb's copy holds only in-frame clones and misses some; the assay was immunoSEQ multiplex PCR. The data hold over 35,000 clones, with 80% observed a single time. For this clone: Its antigen is undetermined.

Findings of the study overall: Baseline serostatus was positive in only a handful of AZD1222 recipients. Repertoire sampling was restricted to post-peak T cell response timepoints. Nearly half of spike-specific TCRs reportedly target unmutated variant regions. Regions 160-218 and 743-854 dominated among vaccine-associated CD4 TCRs spanning spike.

The sequences come from peripheral blood, collected 28 days after the second dose of the MenACWY control vaccine. The TCR comes from an adult who received the MenACWY meningococcal vaccine as a control.

CDR3 in amino acids: CASSDRSNNSPLHF. In DNA form, the CDR3 reads TGTGCCAGCAGCGACAGGTCAAATAATTCACCCCTCCACTTT. The rearrangement joins TRBV5-4 to TRBJ1-6; perhaps TRBD1 as D (6 bases). In germline, CDR1 is SGHNT, CDR2 YYREEE (reference sequence). The CDR3 runs to 14 residues. Trimming left V 4 bases short and J 5 bases short, with 10 bases between.